The rows below give T cell receptor beta chains drawn from one sample of a study of cytomegalovirus exposure and HLA in healthy donors. Clones were read by immunoSEQ multiplex PCR, and TCRdb kept only the in-frame ones, dropping some. The sample consists of about 140,000 clones, around 82% of them appearing once. Input material: PBMCs. The receptors here all came from a woman aged 18-30 years in good health and CMV-seropositive. CDR3s include the opening cysteine and the closing phenylalanine or tryptophan. A D gene is named only where the DNA matches it firmly. The size field is filled for only some rows; it gives once, few, many or a size class.

DNA | CDR3 | length | V | size | J | D
TGTGCCAGCAGCTTAGCCCGGGGTATCAGGAATCAGCCCCAGCATTTT | CASSLARGIRNQPQHF | 16 | TRBV7-8 | . | TRBJ1-5 | .
TGCGCCAGCAGCACGGGGAGTGGTGATACGCAGTATTTT | CASSTGSGDTQYF | 13 | TRBV5-1 | . | TRBJ2-3 | .
TGTGCCAGCAGCTTGGGGCGGGACAGGGGCGGTGAAAAACTGTTTTTT | CASSLGRDRGGEKLFF | 16 | TRBV5-4 | . | TRBJ1-4 | TRBD1
TGTGCCAGCTCACCATTGGACATCTACGAGCAGTACTTC | CASSPLDIYEQYF | 13 | TRBV18 | . | TRBJ2-7 | .
TGCGCCAGCAGCTTGGCCGGGACAGCATCCCTCCACTTT | CASSLAGTASLHF | 13 | TRBV5-1 | . | TRBJ1-6 | TRBD1
TGTGCCAGCAGAGGACAGGGGGACACCGGGGAGCTGTTTTTT | CASRGQGDTGELFF | 14 | TRBV28 | . | TRBJ2-2 | TRBD1
TGCGCCAGCAGCTTAACAGGGGGCCCGGGCACTGAAGCTTTCTTT | CASSLTGGPGTEAFF | 15 | TRBV5-1 | . | TRBJ1-1 | TRBD1
TGTGCCAGCAGTCCATTAGGACTAGCGGGGGGGCCAGATACGCAGTATTTT | CASSPLGLAGGPDTQYF | 17 | TRBV28 | . | TRBJ2-3 | TRBD2
TGCGCCAGCAGCCAAGCAGGCTCTGGAAACACCATATATTTT | CASSQAGSGNTIYF | 14 | TRBV4-3 | . | TRBJ1-3 | .
TGTGCCAGCAGTTTAACTGCGAACACTGAAGCTTTCTTT | CASSLTANTEAFF | 13 | TRBV27 | . | TRBJ1-1 | .
TGTGCCAGCTTCCGGGGACAACCGAACACCGGGGAGCTGTTTTTT | CASFRGQPNTGELFF | 15 | TRBV6-6 | . | TRBJ2-2 | .
TGTGCCAGCTCACGGACAGGGCGGGTTTATGAGCAGTTCTTC | CASSRTGRVYEQFF | 14 | TRBV18 | . | TRBJ2-1 | TRBD1
TGTGCCAGCTCATCGAAGACAGGGGAGGACTATGGCTACACCTTC | CASSSKTGEDYGYTF | 15 | TRBV18 | once | TRBJ1-2 | TRBD1
TGTGCCAGCAGCTTAAATGTAAACAGGGGGCAAGAAGGAAACACCATATATTTT | CASSLNVNRGQEGNTIYF | 18 | TRBV7-8 | . | TRBJ1-3 | TRBD1
TGTGCCAGCAGTGAACTGGGACAGACCTACACCAACACCGGGGAGCTGTTTTTT | CASSELGQTYTNTGELFF | 18 | TRBV6-1 | . | TRBJ2-2 | TRBD1
TGTGCCAGCAGCCTGGGACTCCCTGGGACAGATACGCAGTATTTT | CASSLGLPGTDTQYF | 15 | TRBV14 | . | TRBJ2-3 | .
TGCGCCAGCAGCTTGGAGTTGGGGCGATCTGAAGCTTTCTTT | CASSLELGRSEAFF | 14 | TRBV5-1 | once | TRBJ1-1 | .
TGTGCCAGCAGTCTAGACGGGGTGGTGGGAGCTTTCTTT | CASSLDGVVGAFF | 13 | TRBV7-2 | . | TRBJ1-1 | .
TGTGCCAGCAGCTCCTTCGGGACAGGAGCCAATAATTCACCCCTCCACTTT | CASSSFGTGANNSPLHF | 17 | TRBV11-2 | . | TRBJ1-6 | TRBD1
TGTGCCAGCAGCTTTTCAACAGCTGGGGCCAACGTCCTGACTTTC | CASSFSTAGANVLTF | 15 | TRBV5-4 | . | TRBJ2-6 | .
TGTGCCAGCAGAAAACAGGGGAAAAACATTCAGTACTTC | CASRKQGKNIQYF | 13 | TRBV6-5 | . | TRBJ2-4 | TRBD1
TGTGCCAGCAGTCCAGAAGGGGGCGGTTTAACTTTCTTT | CASSPEGGGLTFF | 13 | TRBV9 | . | TRBJ1-1 | TRBD1
TGTGCCATCAGTGTGAACAGAATTTCGACCGCGAACACTGAAGCTTTCTTT | CAISVNRISTANTEAFF | 17 | TRBV10-3 | . | TRBJ1-1 | .
TGTGCCAGCAGCGGGGACAGGTCTTCCCCATCTAGCACAGATACGCAGTATTTT | CASSGDRSSPSSTDTQYF | 18 | TRBV9 | . | TRBJ2-3 | TRBD1
TGTGCCAGCAGTCGGGGAGGAAGAAACTATGGCTACACCTTC | CASSRGGRNYGYTF | 14 | TRBV6-6 | . | TRBJ1-2 | .
TGTGCCAGCAGCGTAGAGGGACAGGCTAATTCACCCCTCCACTTT | CASSVEGQANSPLHF | 15 | TRBV9 | . | TRBJ1-6 | TRBD1
TGTGCCAGCAGTTACTATGGCAGGGGGAATATCTACGAGCAGTACTTC | CASSYYGRGNIYEQYF | 16 | TRBV6-5 | . | TRBJ2-7 | TRBD1
TGTGCCTGGAGTGCCGACAGGGGGCAAGGTGGCTACACCTTC | CAWSADRGQGGYTF | 14 | TRBV30 | . | TRBJ1-2 | TRBD1
TGTGCCAGCAGGCTACAGGGGATTAGCTCCTACGAGCAGTACTTC | CASRLQGISSYEQYF | 15 | TRBV6-6 | . | TRBJ2-7 | TRBD1
TGCAGCGTTGACAGGGTGGGCACTGAAGCTTTCTTT | CSVDRVGTEAFF | 12 | TRBV29-1 | once | TRBJ1-1 | .
TGTGCCAGCAGCTGGGACAAGACAGAAATCTATGGCTACACCTTC | CASSWDKTEIYGYTF | 15 | TRBV7-2 | . | TRBJ1-2 | .